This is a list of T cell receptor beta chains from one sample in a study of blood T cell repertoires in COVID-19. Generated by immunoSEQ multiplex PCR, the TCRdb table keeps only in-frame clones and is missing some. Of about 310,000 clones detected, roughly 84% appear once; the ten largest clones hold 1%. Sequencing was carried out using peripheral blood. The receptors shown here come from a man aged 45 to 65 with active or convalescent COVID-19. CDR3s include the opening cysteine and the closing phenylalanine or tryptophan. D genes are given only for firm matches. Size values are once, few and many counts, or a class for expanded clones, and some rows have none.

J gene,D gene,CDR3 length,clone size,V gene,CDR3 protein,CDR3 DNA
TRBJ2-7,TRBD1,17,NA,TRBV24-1,CATSDSRGDRGVGEQYF,TGTGCCACCAGTGATTCCCGAGGGGACAGGGGAGTAGGCGAGCAGTACTTC
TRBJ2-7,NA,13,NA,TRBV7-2,CASSLGRDYEQYF,TGTGCCAGCAGCCTGGGGCGGGACTACGAGCAGTACTTC
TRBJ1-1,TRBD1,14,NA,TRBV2,CASSGQGANTEAFF,TGTGCCAGCAGTGGACAGGGGGCGAACACTGAAGCTTTCTTT
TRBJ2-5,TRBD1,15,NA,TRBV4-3,CASSHTWTGRGTQYF,TGCGCCAGCAGCCACACCTGGACAGGGAGAGGGACCCAGTACTTC
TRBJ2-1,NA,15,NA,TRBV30,CAWSRQESSYNEQFF,TGTGCCTGGAGTCGACAGGAAAGCTCCTACAATGAGCAGTTCTTC
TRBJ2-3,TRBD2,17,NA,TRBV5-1,CASSSGVTSGRTDTQYF,TGCGCCAGCAGCTCGGGGGTGACTAGCGGGCGCACAGATACGCAGTATTTT
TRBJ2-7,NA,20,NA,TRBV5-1,CASSLYPTTPNLAIPYEQYF,TGCGCCAGCAGCTTATATCCCACGACACCCAACCTTGCGATTCCCTACGAGCAGTACTTC
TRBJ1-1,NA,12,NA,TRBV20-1,CSASWLNTEAFF,TGCAGTGCTAGTTGGCTGAACACTGAAGCTTTCTTT
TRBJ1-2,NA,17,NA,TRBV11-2,CASSLGPRQAVNYGYTF,TGTGCCAGCAGCTTAGGTCCGAGACAGGCAGTTAACTATGGCTACACCTTC
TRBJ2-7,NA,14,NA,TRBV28,CASRKQGRSYEQYF,TGTGCCAGCAGGAAACAGGGCCGCTCCTACGAGCAGTACTTC
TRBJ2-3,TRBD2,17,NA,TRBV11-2,CASSLWGAGAPADTQYF,TGTGCCAGCAGCTTATGGGGAGCGGGGGCGCCCGCAGATACGCAGTATTTT
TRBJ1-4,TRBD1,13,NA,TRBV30,CAWHTGTGQKLFF,TGTGCCTGGCATACCGGGACAGGTCAAAAACTGTTTTTT
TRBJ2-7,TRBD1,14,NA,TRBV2,CASIVDRGPYEQYF,TGTGCCAGCATAGTGGACAGGGGGCCCTACGAGCAGTACTTC
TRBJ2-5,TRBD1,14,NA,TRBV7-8,CASSPGQGEETQYF,TGTGCCAGCAGCCCCGGACAGGGTGAGGAGACCCAGTACTTC
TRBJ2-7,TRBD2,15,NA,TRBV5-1,CASSLVAGATYEQYF,TGCGCCAGCAGCTTAGTAGCGGGAGCCACCTACGAGCAGTACTTC
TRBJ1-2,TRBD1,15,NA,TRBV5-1,CASSPTGGLDYGYTF,TGCGCCAGCAGCCCAACAGGGGGCCTAGACTATGGCTACACCTTC
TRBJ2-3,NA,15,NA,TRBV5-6,CASSSRQTSTDTQYF,TGTGCCAGCAGCTCGCGACAGACTAGCACAGATACGCAGTATTTT
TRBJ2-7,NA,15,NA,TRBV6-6,CASSYSRDDGYEQYF,TGTGCCAGCAGTTACTCGCGGGACGATGGCTACGAGCAGTACTTC
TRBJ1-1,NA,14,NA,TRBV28,CASSLARGDTEAFF,TGTGCCAGCAGTTTAGCGCGGGGGGACACTGAAGCTTTCTTT
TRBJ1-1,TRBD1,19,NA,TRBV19,CASSMPRTGEVGLNTEAFF,TGTGCCAGTAGTATGCCTCGGACAGGGGAAGTAGGGTTGAACACTGAAGCTTTCTTT
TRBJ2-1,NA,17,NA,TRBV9,CASSVAPSAASYNEQFF,TGTGCCAGCAGCGTAGCCCCTAGCGCCGCTTCCTACAATGAGCAGTTCTTC
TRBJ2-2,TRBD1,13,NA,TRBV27,CASGSGQAGELFF,TGTGCCAGCGGGTCGGGACAGGCCGGGGAGCTGTTTTTT
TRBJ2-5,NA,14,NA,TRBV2,CASSEQGGQETQYF,TGTGCCAGCAGTGAACAGGGCGGACAAGAGACCCAGTACTTC
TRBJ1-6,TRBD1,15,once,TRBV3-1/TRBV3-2,CASSPEGQGNSPLHF,TGTGCCAGCAGCCCCGAGGGACAGGGGAATTCACCCCTCCACTTT